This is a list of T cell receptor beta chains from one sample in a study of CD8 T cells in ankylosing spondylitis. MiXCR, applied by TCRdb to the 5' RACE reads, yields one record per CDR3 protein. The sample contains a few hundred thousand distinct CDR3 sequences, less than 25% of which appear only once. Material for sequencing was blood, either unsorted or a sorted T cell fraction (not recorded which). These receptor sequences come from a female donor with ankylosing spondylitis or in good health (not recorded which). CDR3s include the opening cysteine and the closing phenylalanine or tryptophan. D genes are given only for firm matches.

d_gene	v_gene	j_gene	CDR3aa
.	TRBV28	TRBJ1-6	CASRNLGGMGSGSSPLHF
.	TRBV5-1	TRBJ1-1	CASSPGQSNTEAFF
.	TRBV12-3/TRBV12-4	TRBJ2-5	CASGRTETVETQYF
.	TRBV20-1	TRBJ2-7	CSARDRDFSYEQYF
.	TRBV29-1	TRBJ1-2	CSVELRGRIVGYTF
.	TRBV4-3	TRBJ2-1	CASSQGGPNEQFF
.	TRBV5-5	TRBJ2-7	CASSLRYIHEQYF
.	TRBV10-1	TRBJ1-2	CAPPRAYGYTF
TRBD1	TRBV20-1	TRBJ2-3	CSASGDRSTDTQYF
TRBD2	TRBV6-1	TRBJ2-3	CASRDPSGTTDTQYF
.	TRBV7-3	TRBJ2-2	CASSLAETSRELFF
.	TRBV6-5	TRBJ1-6	CASSYEGSNNSPLHF
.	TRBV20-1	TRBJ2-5	CSATGSGGGETQYF
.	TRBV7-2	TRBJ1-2	CASSRDGIYGYTF